This T cell receptor (beta chain) was sequenced for a study of T cell repertoires in cytomegalovirus infection. Study-wide context: Peptides in the study included HLA-C-restricted and HLA-B-restricted CMV epitopes. CMV infection plus the matching HLA type was flagged by public TCR beta signatures. Findings and limits, study-wide: Summed frequency of shared TCR beta families picked out CMV carriers who also had the relevant HLA. CMV-specific HLA-C-restricted TCR beta clonotypes dominated the ex vivo response.

Trimming stripped 3 bases from V and 0 bases from J, with 8 bases between. Germline V gene data show CDR1 as MNHNS and CDR2 as SASEGT. CDR3 length equals 15 residues. TCRdb re-derived calls from the reads in MiXCR, one entry per CDR3 protein. The data show about 900,000 distinct CDR3 sequences, around 29% seen once. This clonotype was counted between two and nine times. The antigen is unknown. The TCR originated in a human donor in good health (CMV status not recorded). Some clones in this sample may be carry-over from other donors' samples. The chain combines TRBV6-1 with TRBJ2-2, with D tentatively TRBD1 (6 bases). The sample consisted of cultured CD8+ T cells from PBMCs, taken from culture after CMV antigen stimulation. The CDR3 protein is CASSDRGSNTGELFF. CDR3 nucleotide sequence: TGTGCCAGCAGTGACAGGGGCTCGAACACCGGGGAGCTGTTTTTT.